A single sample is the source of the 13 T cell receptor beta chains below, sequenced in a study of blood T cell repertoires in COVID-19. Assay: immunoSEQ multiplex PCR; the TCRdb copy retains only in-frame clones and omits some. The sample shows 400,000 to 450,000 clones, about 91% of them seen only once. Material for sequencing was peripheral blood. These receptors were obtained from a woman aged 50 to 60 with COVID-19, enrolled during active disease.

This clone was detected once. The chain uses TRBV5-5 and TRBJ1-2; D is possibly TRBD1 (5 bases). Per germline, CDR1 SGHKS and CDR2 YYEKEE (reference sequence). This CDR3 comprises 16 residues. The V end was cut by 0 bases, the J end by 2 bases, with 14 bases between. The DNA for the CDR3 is TGTGCCAGCAGCTTGGTGATTGGACAAACCAACTATGGCTACACCTTC. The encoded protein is CASSLVIGQTNYGYTF.

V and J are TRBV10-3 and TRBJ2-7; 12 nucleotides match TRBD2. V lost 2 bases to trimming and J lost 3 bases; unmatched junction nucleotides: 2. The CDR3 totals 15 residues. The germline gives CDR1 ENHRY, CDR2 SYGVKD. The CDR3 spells CAISEELAGGYEQYF. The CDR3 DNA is TGTGCCATCAGTGAGGAACTAGCGGGGGGCTACGAGCAGTACTTC.

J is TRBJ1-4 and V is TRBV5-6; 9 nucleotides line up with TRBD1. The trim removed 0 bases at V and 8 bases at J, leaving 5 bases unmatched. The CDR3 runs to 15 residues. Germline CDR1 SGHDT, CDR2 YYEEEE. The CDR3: CASSLAGQGQEKLFF. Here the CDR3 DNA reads TGTGCCAGCAGCTTGGCCGGACAGGGGCAGGAAAAACTGTTTTTT.

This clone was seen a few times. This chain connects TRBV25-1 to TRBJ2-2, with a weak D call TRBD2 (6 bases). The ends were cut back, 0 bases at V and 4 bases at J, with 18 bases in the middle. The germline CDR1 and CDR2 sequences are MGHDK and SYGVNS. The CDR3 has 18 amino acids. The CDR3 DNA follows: TGTGCCAGCAGTGAATATTTCCCAAGGAGGGCGGGCACCGGGGAGCTGTTTTTT. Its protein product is CASSEYFPRRAGTGELFF.

The CDR3 bases are TGTGCCAGCAGTCCGGACAGCAGTAATGAAAAACTGTTTTTT. Encoded protein: CASSPDSSNEKLFF. The V gene is TRBV6-5, the J gene TRBJ1-4; the D gene is possibly TRBD1 (6 bases). The CDR3 is 14 residues long. V was trimmed by 5 bases and J by 4 bases, leaving 11 bases between them. Germline-derived CDR1 and CDR2 are MNHEY and SVGAGI.

CDR3 loop: CASSLAGTGQGANEQYF. The CDR3, as DNA: TGTGCCAGCAGCTTAGCCGGGACGGGACAGGGGGCCAACGAGCAGTACTTC. The chain carries TRBV7-9 and TRBJ2-7, with 12 bases fitting TRBD1. Germline V gives CDR1 SEHNR, CDR2 FQNEAQ (reference sequence). V lost 0 bases to trimming and J lost 5 bases; unmatched junction nucleotides: 8. CDR3 length equals 17 residues.

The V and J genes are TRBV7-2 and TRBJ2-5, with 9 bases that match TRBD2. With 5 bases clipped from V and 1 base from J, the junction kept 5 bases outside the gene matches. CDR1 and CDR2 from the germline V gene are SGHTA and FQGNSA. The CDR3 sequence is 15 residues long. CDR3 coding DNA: TGTGCCAGCAGCCGCACGACTAGCGGCCAAGAGACCCAGTACTTC. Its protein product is CASSRTTSGQETQYF.

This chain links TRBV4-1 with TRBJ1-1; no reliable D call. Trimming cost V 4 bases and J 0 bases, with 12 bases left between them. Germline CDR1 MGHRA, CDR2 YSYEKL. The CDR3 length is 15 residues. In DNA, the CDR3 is TGCGCCAGCAGCCCCCGGGAACCGCTGAACACTGAAGCTTTCTTT. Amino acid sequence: CASSPREPLNTEAFF.

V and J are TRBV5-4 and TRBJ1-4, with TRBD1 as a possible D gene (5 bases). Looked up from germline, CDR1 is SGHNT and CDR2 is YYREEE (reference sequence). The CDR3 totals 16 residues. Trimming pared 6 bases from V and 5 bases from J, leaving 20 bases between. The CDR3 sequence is CASNDPGSEGNEKLFF. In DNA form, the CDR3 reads TGTGCCAGCAACGACCCCGGGAGCGAGGGGAATGAAAAACTGTTTTTT.

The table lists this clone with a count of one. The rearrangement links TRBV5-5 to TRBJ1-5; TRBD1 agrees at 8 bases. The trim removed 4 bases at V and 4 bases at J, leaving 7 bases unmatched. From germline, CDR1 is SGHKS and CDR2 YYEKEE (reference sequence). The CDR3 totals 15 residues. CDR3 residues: CASSAGGAGNQPQHF. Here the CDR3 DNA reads TGTGCCAGCAGCGCAGGGGGCGCGGGTAATCAGCCCCAGCATTTT.

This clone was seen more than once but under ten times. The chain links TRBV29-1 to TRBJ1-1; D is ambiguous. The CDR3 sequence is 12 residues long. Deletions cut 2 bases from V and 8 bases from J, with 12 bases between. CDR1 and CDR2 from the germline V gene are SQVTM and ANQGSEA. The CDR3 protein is CSVETGFGEAFF. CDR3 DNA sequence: TGCAGCGTTGAAACGGGGTTCGGGGAAGCTTTCTTT.

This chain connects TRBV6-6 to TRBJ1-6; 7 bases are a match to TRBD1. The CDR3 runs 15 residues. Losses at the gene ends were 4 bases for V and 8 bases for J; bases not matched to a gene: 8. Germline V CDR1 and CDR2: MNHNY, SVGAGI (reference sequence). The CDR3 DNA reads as TGTGCCAGCAGTTCGACGACAGGGATAGATTCACCCCTCCACTTT. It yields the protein CASSSTTGIDSPLHF.

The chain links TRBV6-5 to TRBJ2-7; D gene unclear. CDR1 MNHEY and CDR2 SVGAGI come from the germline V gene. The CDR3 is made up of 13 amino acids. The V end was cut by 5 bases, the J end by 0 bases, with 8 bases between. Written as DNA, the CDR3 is TGTGCCAGCAGTATGGGCCCCTCCTACGAGCAGTACTTC. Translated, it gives CASSMGPSYEQYF.